The 24 T cell receptor beta chains presented below share a single source sample, sequenced in a study of T cell responses to AZD1222 COVID-19 vaccine. Clones were read by immunoSEQ multiplex PCR, and TCRdb kept only the in-frame ones, dropping some. Among 60,000 to 75,000 clones listed, about 79% were seen once. This specimen was peripheral blood, taken on day 0 of AZD1222 vaccination. These receptors were collected from an adult in good health.

This clone was observed a handful of times. This chain links TRBV4-1 with TRBJ2-5, with 7 bases aligning to TRBD2. This CDR3 comprises 18 residues. The V segment lost 0 bases and the J segment 1 base; nucleotides outside the gene matches: 11. The V gene's germline CDR1 is MGHRA and CDR2 YSYEKL. CDR3 DNA sequence: TGCGCCAGCAGCCAAGAAAGAGGACGGGAGGCCTTCCAAGAGACCCAGTACTTC. Amino acids: CASSQERGREAFQETQYF.

V and J are TRBV28 and TRBJ1-2, with a possible D match to TRBD1 (5 bases). The germline V and J ends were trimmed by 4 bases and 5 bases, with 11 bases remaining between them. The CDR3 covers 13 residues. Germline V CDR1 and CDR2: MDHEN, SYDVKM. Written as DNA, the CDR3 is TGTGCCAGCAGTTCGGCGGGGGTTTATGGCTACACCTTC. Its translation is CASSSAGVYGYTF.

The chain employs TRBV5-1 and TRBJ1-1; no firm D call. V gave up 0 bases and J gave up 0 bases, with 9 bases separating them. The CDR3 length is 15 residues. Germline V gives CDR1 SGHRS, CDR2 YFSETQ. The CDR3 nucleotides are TGCGCCAGCAGCTTGGCCTTTGGGATGAACACTGAAGCTTTCTTT. Translation: CASSLAFGMNTEAFF.

CDR3: CASSLPYLDRETQYF. In DNA form, the CDR3 reads TGTGCCAGCAGTTTACCTTACCTGGACCGGGAGACCCAGTACTTC. This sequence joins TRBV28 and TRBJ2-5; D is ambiguous. The CDR3 length is 15 residues. V lost 2 bases and J 5 bases, leaving 15 bases between the germline ends. The germline CDR1 and CDR2 sequences are MDHEN and SYDVKM.

V is TRBV9 and J is TRBJ1-2; D is ambiguous. The V and J ends lost 0 bases and 8 bases respectively, with 17 bases between them. The CDR3 loop spans 15 amino acids. Germline V gene lookup returns CDR1 SGDLS and CDR2 YYNGEE. CDR3 sequence (DNA): TGTGCCAGCAGCGTAGACGGACGTCCCTTGGGGGGCTACACCTTC. Translating gives CASSVDGRPLGGYTF.

The V call is TRBV7-9, the J call TRBJ2-1; no firm D call. V lost 5 bases and J lost 4, with 18 bases in between. The CDR3 totals 16 residues. Germline assignment: CDR1 SEHNR and CDR2 FQNEAQ (reference sequence). For the CDR3, the DNA is TGTGCCAGCAGCCCTACGGACCAATACTCTTACAATGAGCAGTTCTTC. It is translated as CASSPTDQYSYNEQFF.

This clone was recorded a few times. This chain links TRBV7-8 with TRBJ2-1, with TRBD2 identical over 9 bases. Germline V gene lookup returns CDR1 SGHVS and CDR2 FQNEAQ. Trimming removed 5 bases from V and 1 base from J; junction bases left unmatched: 9. The CDR3 length is 17 residues. CDR3 coding DNA: TGTGCCAGCAGCCCCAAGCAAGCGGGAGGATCCTACAATGAGCAGTTCTTC. Its protein is CASSPKQAGGSYNEQFF.

This clone was observed once. CDR3 bases: TGTGCCAGCAGCTCGCACAGGGAGGCAGCCTGGGTCACTGAAGCTTTCTTT. Amino acids: CASSSHREAAWVTEAFF. This chain connects TRBV5-5 to TRBJ1-1, with D tentatively TRBD1 (6 bases). V lost 3 bases, J lost 4 bases, and 22 bases lay in between. The CDR3 spans 17 residues. The germline gives CDR1 SGHKS, CDR2 YYEKEE (reference sequence).

The chain joins TRBV28 to TRBJ2-3, with 10 bases fitting TRBD2. CDR1 MDHEN and CDR2 SYDVKM come from the germline V gene. The J segment lost 4 bases and the V segment lost 1 base, leaving 23 bases of the junction unmatched. The CDR3 runs 22 residues. The CDR3 DNA is TGTGCCAGCAGTTTATTCCCTTTTTCTGACGATTGGAGCGGGAGGGTTTCAGATACGCAGTATTTT. Its protein product is CASSLFPFSDDWSGRVSDTQYF.

This clone appeared a few times. The chain joins TRBV6-2 or TRBV6-3 to TRBJ2-7; tentatively, D is TRBD1 (6 bases). The V end was cut by 5 bases, the J end by 3 bases, with 14 bases between. This CDR3 region has 14 residues. Germline V CDR1 and CDR2: MNHEY, SVGEGT. The CDR3 spells CASSEPGVSYEQYF. The DNA of the CDR3 is TGTGCCAGCAGTGAGCCAGGGGTCAGCTACGAGCAGTACTTC.

The J gene is TRBJ1-1, the V gene TRBV3-1 (or the pseudogene TRBV3-2), with no clear D. CDR1 is LGHDT, CDR2 YNNKEL, per germline (reference sequence). This CDR3 spans 15 amino acids. The V end lost 3 bases, the J end lost 3 bases, and 14 bases lay between the germline ends. This chain's CDR3 is CASSHEGYVDTEAFF. CDR3 coding DNA: TGTGCCAGCAGCCACGAAGGGTACGTGGACACTGAAGCTTTCTTT.

The rearrangement joins TRBV10-3 to TRBJ2-1; D call uncertain. In germline, CDR1 is ENHRY, CDR2 SYGVKD. The CDR3 totals 15 residues. Trimming pared 1 base from V and 7 bases from J, leaving 14 bases between. Here the CDR3 reads CAISELGSPVNEQFF. CDR3 nucleotides: TGTGCCATCAGTGAGTTAGGTTCACCGGTGAATGAGCAGTTCTTC.

The gene calls are TRBV10-2 and TRBJ2-5; possible D gene TRBD2, 7 bases. Deletions cut 0 bases from V and 4 bases from J, with 12 bases between. This CDR3 is built from 15 residues. The germline V gene has CDR1 WSHSY and CDR2 SAAADI. The CDR3 nucleotides read TGCGCCAGCAGTGAGTCGGGGGGGCAGTTAGAGACCCAGTACTTC. Translating it yields CASSESGGQLETQYF.

V is TRBV28 and J is TRBJ2-7; the D gene is possibly TRBD2 (6 bases). The CDR3 spans 16 residues. V lost 3 bases and J lost 2, with 17 bases in between. Germline loops: CDR1 MDHEN, CDR2 SYDVKM. CDR3 sequence (DNA): TGTGCCAGCAGTTTCTCTTCCGGGACTCCACCCTACGAGCAGTACTTC. Its translation: CASSFSSGTPPYEQYF.

The chain joins TRBV28 to TRBJ1-6; D gene unclear. Germline V CDR1 and CDR2: MDHEN, SYDVKM. Between the trimmed V and J ends, which lost 4 bases and 3 bases, there was a span of 16 bases. This CDR3 is 17 amino acids long. The CDR3 protein is CASSSGGMRNYNSPLHF. The CDR3 nucleotides are TGTGCCAGCAGTTCCGGCGGGATGCGGAACTATAATTCACCCCTCCACTTT.

The V gene is TRBV7-9, the J gene TRBJ2-1, with TRBD2 matching 8 bases. The CDR3 spans 17 residues. Germline assignment: CDR1 SEHNR and CDR2 FQNEAQ (reference sequence). The ends lost 2 bases at V and 5 bases at J; junction bases unmatched: 11. As DNA, the CDR3 is TGTGCCAGCAGCTTAATTGGTTCGGGAGGGAAAAACAATGAGCAGTTCTTC. Its translation is CASSLIGSGGKNNEQFF.

The V gene is TRBV7-9, the J gene TRBJ2-3; no firm D call. Germline CDR1 is SEHNR and CDR2 is FQNEAQ (reference sequence). V lost 5 bases and J lost 3, with 9 bases in between. This CDR3 spans 13 amino acids. CDR3 sequence: CASSIQGTDTQYF. Here the CDR3 DNA reads TGTGCCAGCAGCATACAAGGGACAGATACGCAGTATTTT.

The rearrangement joins TRBV5-1 to TRBJ1-4; D gene ambiguous. V was pared by 7 bases and J by 8 bases, with 18 bases between. Germline loops: CDR1 SGHRS, CDR2 YFSETQ. This CDR3 is built from 14 residues. Here the CDR3 reads CASSVYSAREKLFF. As DNA, the CDR3 is TGCGCCAGCTCGGTGTATTCGGCCCGCGAAAAACTGTTTTTT.

The chain links TRBV6-5 to TRBJ2-7; perhaps TRBD2 as D (5 bases). Trimming cost V 0 bases and J 2 bases, with 11 bases left between them. Germline CDR1 is MNHEY and CDR2 is SVGAGI. The CDR3 is made up of 15 amino acids. CDR3 nucleotide sequence: TGTGCCAGCAGTTACTCGATGGCTAGCCCCTACGAGCAGTACTTC. Translating gives CASSYSMASPYEQYF.

J is TRBJ1-1 and V is TRBV6-2 or TRBV6-3, with D uncertain. This CDR3 has 13 residues. Trimming pared 1 base from V and 4 bases from J, leaving 7 bases between. Per germline, CDR1 MNHEY and CDR2 SVGEGT. CDR3: CASSYFRSTEAFF. CDR3 coding DNA: TGTGCCAGCAGTTACTTCCGGAGCACTGAAGCTTTCTTT.

The chain uses TRBV29-1 and TRBJ2-2, with D possibly matching TRBD1 (6 bases). CDR1 is SQVTM, CDR2 ANQGSEA, per germline. Trimming removed 6 bases at V and 5 bases at J, with 10 bases between. CDR3 length equals 12 residues. For the CDR3, the DNA is TGCAGCGTCACCACAGGGACCGGGGAGCTGTTTTTT. This sequence encodes CSVTTGTGELFF.

V usage is TRBV7-6 and J usage is TRBJ2-1; TRBD2 agrees at 8 bases. The junction had 5 bases not matched to a gene; V was cut back by 1 base and J by 0 bases. CDR3 size: 17 residues. Per the germline V gene, CDR1 is SGHVS and CDR2 is FNYEAQ. The DNA of the CDR3 is TGTGCCAGCAGCTTAGGTAGCGGGGTTAGCTCCTACAATGAGCAGTTCTTC. Protein sequence: CASSLGSGVSSYNEQFF.

The rearrangement links TRBV11-3 to TRBJ2-7; 8 bases fit TRBD1. V lost 1 base and J lost 3; bases outside the gene matches: 5. This CDR3 region has 15 residues. The germline CDR1 and CDR2 sequences are SGHNT and YENEEA. The CDR3 DNA is TGTGCCAGCAGCTTAGGGGGACAGGCATACTACGAGCAGTACGTC. Protein: CASSLGGQAYYEQYV.

This chain uses TRBV27 with TRBJ1-1; 8 positions agree with TRBD1. With 5 bases clipped from V and 0 bases from J, the junction kept 5 bases outside the gene matches. CDR1 and CDR2 (germline): MNHEY, SMNVEV (reference sequence). The CDR3 has 15 residues. The CDR3 protein is CASSAQGAVNTEAFF. The CDR3 nucleotides read TGTGCCAGCAGTGCGCAGGGGGCGGTGAACACTGAAGCTTTCTTT.